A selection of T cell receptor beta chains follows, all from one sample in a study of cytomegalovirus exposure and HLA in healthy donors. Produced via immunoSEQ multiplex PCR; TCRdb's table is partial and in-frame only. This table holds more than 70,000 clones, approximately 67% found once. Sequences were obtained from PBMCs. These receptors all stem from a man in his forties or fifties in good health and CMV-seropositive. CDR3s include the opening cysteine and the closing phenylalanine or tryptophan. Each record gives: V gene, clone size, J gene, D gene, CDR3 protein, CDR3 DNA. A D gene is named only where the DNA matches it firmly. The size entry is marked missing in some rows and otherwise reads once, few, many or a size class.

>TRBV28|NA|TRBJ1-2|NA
CASSGRMGSYNYGYTF
TGTGCCAGCAGTGGGAGAATGGGGTCATACAACTATGGCTACACCTTC
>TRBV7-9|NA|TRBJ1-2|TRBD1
CASSPPDRAFGYTF
TGTGCCAGCAGCCCGCCGGACAGGGCGTTTGGCTACACCTTC
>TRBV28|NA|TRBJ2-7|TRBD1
CASSLTGGGNEQYF
TGTGCCAGCAGTTTGACAGGGGGAGGCAACGAGCAGTACTTC
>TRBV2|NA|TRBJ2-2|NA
CASSVDRPNTGELFF
TGTGCCAGCAGTGTCGACAGACCCAACACCGGGGAGCTGTTTTTT
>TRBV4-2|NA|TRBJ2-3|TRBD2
CASSQVGTGGVADTQYF
TGTGCCAGCAGCCAAGTGGGGACGGGAGGGGTTGCAGATACGCAGTATTTT
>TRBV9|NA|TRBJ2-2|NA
CASSVGSGTGELFF
TGTGCCAGCAGCGTAGGGAGTGGCACCGGGGAGCTGTTTTTT
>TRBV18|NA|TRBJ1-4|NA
CASSPRAKEEKLFF
TGTGCCAGCTCGCCGAGAGCGAAAGAAGAAAAACTGTTTTTT
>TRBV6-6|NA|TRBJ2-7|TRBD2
CASSPIAGAYEQYF
TGTGCCAGCAGTCCCATAGCGGGGGCCTACGAGCAGTACTTC
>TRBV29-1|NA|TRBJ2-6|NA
CSVGLRDSNSGANVLTF
TGCAGCGTTGGTCTCCGGGACTCTAACTCTGGGGCCAACGTCCTGACTTTC
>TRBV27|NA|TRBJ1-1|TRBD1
CASSGQGPYEAFF
TGTGCCAGCAGCGGACAGGGTCCCTACGAAGCTTTCTTT
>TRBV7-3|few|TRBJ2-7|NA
CASSPSWGEEQYF
TGTGCCAGCAGCCCCTCTTGGGGGGAAGAGCAGTACTTC
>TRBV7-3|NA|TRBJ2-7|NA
CASSLGPGQLYEQYF
TGTGCCAGCAGCTTAGGCCCCGGACAGCTCTACGAGCAGTACTTC
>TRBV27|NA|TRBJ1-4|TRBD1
CASSSSGTVYEKLFF
TGTGCCAGCAGTTCCTCCGGGACAGTTTATGAAAAACTGTTTTTT
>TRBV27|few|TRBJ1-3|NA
CASRADRSGNTIYF
TGTGCCAGCAGGGCCGACAGGTCTGGAAACACCATATATTTT
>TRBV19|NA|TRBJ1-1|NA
CASSISAEAFF
TGTGCCAGTAGTATAAGCGCTGAAGCTTTCTTT
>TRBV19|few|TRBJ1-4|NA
CASSIRTDYNEKLFF
TGTGCCAGTAGTATACGGACAGACTATAATGAAAAACTGTTTTTT
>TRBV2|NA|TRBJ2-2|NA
CASILDYFTGELFF
TGTGCCAGCATCCTTGACTATTTCACCGGGGAGCTGTTTTTT
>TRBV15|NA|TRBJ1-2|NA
CATSREGAQSDYGYTF
TGTGCCACCAGCAGAGAGGGGGCTCAGTCGGACTATGGCTACACCTTC
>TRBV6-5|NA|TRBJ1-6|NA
CASSYLLHEGPLHF
TGTGCCAGCAGTTACCTCCTTCACGAGGGTCCCCTCCACTTT
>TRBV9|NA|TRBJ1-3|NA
CASSPRNGGNTIYF
TGTGCCAGCAGCCCCCGCAACGGTGGAAACACCATATATTTT
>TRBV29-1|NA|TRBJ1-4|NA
CSAGGEKLFF
TGCAGCGCTGGGGGGGAAAAACTGTTTTTT
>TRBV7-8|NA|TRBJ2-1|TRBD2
CASSPRTSGGVGNEQFF
TGTGCCAGCAGCCCTCGGACTAGCGGAGGGGTTGGTAATGAGCAGTTCTTC
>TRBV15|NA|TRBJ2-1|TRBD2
CATRWGGSQDEQFF
TGTGCCACCAGATGGGGCGGGAGTCAAGATGAGCAGTTCTTC
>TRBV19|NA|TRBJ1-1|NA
CASRMTENTEAFF
TGTGCCAGTAGGATGACAGAGAACACTGAAGCTTTCTTT
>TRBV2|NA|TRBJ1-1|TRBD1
CASVFGTASMNTEAFF
TGTGCCAGCGTTTTCGGGACAGCGAGCATGAACACTGAAGCTTTCTTT
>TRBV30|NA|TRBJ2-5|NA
CAWTVQETQYF
TGTGCCTGGACGGTCCAAGAGACCCAGTACTTC
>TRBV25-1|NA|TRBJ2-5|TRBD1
CATGQGGQETQYF
TGTGCCACAGGACAGGGTGGTCAAGAGACCCAGTACTTC
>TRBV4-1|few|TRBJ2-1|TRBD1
CASSSRQGYNEQFF
TGCGCCAGCAGCTCTCGACAGGGGTATAATGAGCAGTTCTTC
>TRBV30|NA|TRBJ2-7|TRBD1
CAWTVRGQGVFEQYF
TGTGCCTGGACCGTAAGGGGACAGGGGGTTTTCGAGCAGTACTTC
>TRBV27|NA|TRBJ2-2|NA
CASSPGTPNTGELFF
TGTGCCAGCAGTCCCGGGACACCAAACACCGGGGAGCTGTTTTTT
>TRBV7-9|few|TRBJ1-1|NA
CASSLGIANTEAFF
TGTGCCAGCAGTTTAGGGATAGCGAACACTGAAGCTTTCTTT
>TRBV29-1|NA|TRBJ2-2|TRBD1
CSVSGRDRGTGELFF
TGCAGCGTTTCGGGGAGAGACAGGGGTACCGGGGAGCTGTTTTTT
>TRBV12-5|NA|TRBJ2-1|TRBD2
CASDSFGGAMLLF
TGTGCTAGTGATTCCTTCGGGGGGGCAATGTTGCTCTTC
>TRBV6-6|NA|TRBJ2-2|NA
CASSAVGGGTGELFF
TGTGCCAGCAGCGCCGTCGGGGGTGGCACCGGGGAGCTGTTTTTT
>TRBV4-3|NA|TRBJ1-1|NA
CASSQAGRADTEAFF
TGCGCCAGCAGCCAAGCTGGCAGGGCGGACACTGAAGCTTTCTTT
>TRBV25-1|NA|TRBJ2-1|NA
CASSITGLSDNEQFF
TGTGCCAGCAGTATAACAGGGCTATCTGACAATGAGCAGTTCTTC
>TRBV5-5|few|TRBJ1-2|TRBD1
CASSPAGQVYGYTF
TGTGCCAGCAGCCCGGCGGGACAGGTCTATGGCTACACCTTC
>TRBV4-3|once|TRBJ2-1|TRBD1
CASSQGDRGLYNEQFF
TGCGCCAGCAGCCAGGGGGACAGGGGGCTTTACAATGAGCAGTTCTTC
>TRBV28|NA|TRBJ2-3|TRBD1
CASSSQGVTDTQYF
TGTGCCAGCAGTTCCCAGGGGGTCACAGATACGCAGTATTTT
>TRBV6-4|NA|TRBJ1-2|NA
CASSADGLYGYTF
TGTGCCAGCAGTGCCGACGGACTCTATGGCTACACCTTC
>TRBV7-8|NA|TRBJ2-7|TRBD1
CASSLGTASYEQYF
TGTGCCAGCAGCTTGGGGACAGCTTCCTACGAGCAGTACTTC
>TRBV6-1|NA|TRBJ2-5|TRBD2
CASRLAGGETQYF
TGTGCCAGCAGACTAGCGGGAGGGGAGACCCAGTACTTC
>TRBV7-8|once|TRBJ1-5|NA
CASSWAVPPNQPQHF
TGTGCCAGCAGCTGGGCAGTTCCACCGAATCAGCCCCAGCATTTT